This T cell receptor (beta chain) was identified during a study of technical replicates of blood from several donors. Assay: immunoSEQ multiplex PCR; the TCRdb copy retains only in-frame clones and omits some. The sample holds under 85,000 clones, about nine tenths seen once. The CDR3 totals 15 residues. The germline V and J ends were trimmed by 0 bases and 7 bases, with 15 bases remaining between them. The germline V gene encodes CDR1 MGHRA and CDR2 YSYEKL. This clonotype was obtained from a human donor in good health. V gene TRBV4-1 combines with J gene TRBJ1-1, with D perhaps TRBD1 (5 bases). The specimen sequenced was T cells isolated from PBMCs. The CDR3 sequence: CASSQDWEDTFEAFF. The CDR3 DNA reads as TGCGCCAGCAGCCAAGATTGGGAGGACACCTTTGAAGCTTTCTTT.